This T cell receptor (beta chain) is drawn from a study of blood T cell repertoires in COVID-19. Overall study context: Material from acute and convalescent COVID-19 was sourced from the United States, Italy and Spain. Nucleic acid was either cDNA or gDNA, and it came from T cells, B-cell-depleted T cells, or PBMCs.

CDR1 and CDR2 (germline): SGHRS, YFSETQ. The CDR3 has 17 amino acids. V gave up 4 bases and J gave up 3 bases; unmatched junction bases: 12. In the authors' workflow: Amplifying reference gene primers gave estimates of nucleated cell counts. This table comes from immunoSEQ multiplex PCR, and its TCRdb copy is limited to in-frame clones, with some not included. That table supplies the V and J calls and clone size; D and trimming were determined from the DNA. The sample includes some 300,000 clones, approximately 88% of them seen just once. This clonotype was obtained from a woman aged 25 to 39 who had recovered from COVID-19. The chain joins TRBV5-1 to TRBJ2-7, with 11 bases identical to TRBD2. The sample comprised peripheral blood. CDR3 DNA: TGCGCCAGCAGCGACGGACCCGGACTAGCGGGCTTCTACGAGCAGTACTTC. Its translation: CASSDGPGLAGFYEQYF. Looking up the rest from reference TRBV5-1 and TRBJ2-7 gives the full variable domain: KAGVTQTPRYLIKTRGQQVTLSCSPISGHRSVSWYQQTPGQGLQFLFEYFSETQRNKGNFPGRFSGRQFSNSRSEMNVSTLELGDSALYLCASSDGPGLAGFYEQYFGPGTRLTVT.